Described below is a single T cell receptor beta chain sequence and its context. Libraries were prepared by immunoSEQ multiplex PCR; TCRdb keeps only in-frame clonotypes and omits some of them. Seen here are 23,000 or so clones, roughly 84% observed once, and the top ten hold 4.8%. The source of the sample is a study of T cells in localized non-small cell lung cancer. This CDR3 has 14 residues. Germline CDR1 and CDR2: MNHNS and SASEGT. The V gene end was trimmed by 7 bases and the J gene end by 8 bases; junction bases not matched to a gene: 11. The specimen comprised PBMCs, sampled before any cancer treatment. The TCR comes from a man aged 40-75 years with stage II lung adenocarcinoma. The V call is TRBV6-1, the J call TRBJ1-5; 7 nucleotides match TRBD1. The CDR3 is CASTPGGGFEPQHF. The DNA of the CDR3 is TGTGCCAGCACCCCCGGAGGGGGCTTTGAGCCCCAGCATTTT.